The TCR beta chain described here comes from a study of T-cell memory formation after mild COVID-19. Study-level background: In these data, TCR clusters were largely donor specific. The study, taken as a whole, reports: Cross-reactive memory apparently joined, as some responding clones appeared in pre-infection memory.

Concerning this clonotype itself: The antigen remains unidentified.

V was trimmed by 4 bases and J by 10 bases, leaving 17 bases between them. CDR3 length: 14 residues. CDR1 and CDR2 (germline): GTSNPN, SVGIG (reference sequence). TCR alpha and TCR beta cDNA libraries with sample barcodes and UMIs came from 5'RACE using constant-segment primers. From the 5' RACE reads, TCRdb called clonotypes with MiXCR, one entry per CDR3 protein. The table includes approximately 570,000 distinct CDR3 sequences, roughly 18% detected once. This receptor was identified in an adult woman who had mild COVID-19 (a few samples of this study predate the infection). Cell type and time point are not known. Sample: PBMCs or a T cell subset sorted from them (not recorded which). The chain uses TRBV30 and TRBJ1-6, with TRBD1 as a possible D gene (5 bases). CDR3 nucleotides: TGTGCCTGGAACCCAGGGTTGTCGAAGTCACCCCTCCACTTT. It encodes CAWNPGLSKSPLHF.